These 25 T cell receptor beta chains came from one sample sequenced in a study of shared clonotypes between healthy human individuals. Here immunoSEQ multiplex PCR was the method, and the copy in TCRdb shows in-frame clones only, minus some. The data show about 2.4 million clones, more than 85% seen once. Sample: naive CD4+ T cells from PBMCs. Indicated subset: CD45RA+ positively selected. These receptors originate from a man younger than 30 in good health. Some clones in this sample may be carry-over from other donors' samples.

The gene calls are TRBV12-2 and TRBJ2-7; the DNA was not compared with TRBD1, the D call given in the table. TRBV12-2 represents a pseudogene. This CDR3 region has 16 residues. CDR3 coding DNA: TGTGCAAGTCGCTTGACGGGACAGAGGGCTACGAACTGGCAGTACTTC. Translating it yields CASRLTGQRATNWQYF.

The V call is TRBV28, the J call TRBJ2-6, with 8 bases fitting TRBD1. CDR3 length: 18 residues. The germline gives CDR1 MDHEN, CDR2 SYDVKM. Trimming removed 3 bases from V and 0 bases from J; junction bases left unmatched: 7. The DNA of the CDR3 is TGTGCCAGCAGTTTCTCCGGGACAGGTATCTCTGGGGCCAACGTCCTGACTTTC. It codes for CASSFSGTGISGANVLTF. The variable domain in full, with the rest retrieved from reference TRBV28 and TRBJ2-6, is DVKVTQSSRYLVKRTGEKVFLECVQDMDHENMFWYRQDPGLGLRLIYFSYDVKMKEKGDIPEGYSVSREKKERFSLILESASTNQTSMYLCASSFSGTGISGANVLTFGAGSRLTVL.

The rearrangement links TRBV19 to TRBJ1-1, with D hard to call. V was pared by 1 base and J by 3 bases, with 9 bases between. Germline V gene data show CDR1 as LNHDA and CDR2 as SQIVND (reference sequence). The CDR3 loop spans 14 amino acids. CDR3 sequence reads: CASSIATYHTEAFF. CDR3 nucleotide sequence: TGTGCCAGTAGTATAGCGACGTACCACACTGAAGCTTTCTTT.

V and J are TRBV2 and TRBJ2-3; no clear D gene. Germline V CDR1 and CDR2: SNHLY, FYNNEI. This CDR3 contains 13 residues. Deletions cut 7 bases from V and 0 bases from J, with 8 bases between. The CDR3 here is CASKGESTDTQYF. CDR3 nucleotide sequence: TGTGCCAGCAAAGGCGAGAGCACAGATACGCAGTATTTT.

The gene calls are TRBV10-3 and TRBJ2-1; D may be TRBD2 (5 bases). V shed 6 bases and J shed 15 bases, with 18 bases lying between them. The CDR3 extends over 12 amino acids. Per germline, CDR1 ENHRY and CDR2 SYGVKD. The chain's CDR3 is CAISSLGRALFF. CDR3 sequence (DNA): TGTGCCATCAGCTCCCTTGGGCGGGCCTTGTTCTTC.

Note on this clone: The sample contains more than one DNA sequence encoding this CDR3. The V gene is TRBV7-2, the J gene TRBJ2-1, with D uncertain. Germline V CDR1 and CDR2: SGHTA, FQGNSA. Between the trimmed V and J ends, which lost 2 bases and 4 bases, there was a span of 6 bases. The CDR3 sequence is 13 residues long. The CDR3 region is CASSLFTYNEQFF. The CDR3 region has the DNA TGTGCCAGCAGCTTATTCACATACAATGAGCAGTTCTTC.

V gene TRBV18 combines with J gene TRBJ1-4; D unclear. The CDR3 loop spans 16 amino acids. With 3 bases removed from V and 1 base from J, the gap between germline ends came to 12 bases. CDR1 is KGHSH, CDR2 LQKENI, per germline. The CDR3: CASSPQPTGTNEKLFF. For the CDR3, the DNA is TGTGCCAGCTCACCGCAACCGACTGGAACTAATGAAAAACTGTTTTTT.

The genes are TRBV7-2 and TRBJ2-7; 9 bases match TRBD2. The germline CDR1 and CDR2 sequences are SGHTA and FQGNSA. V dropped 5 bases and J dropped 4; count of bases not matched to a gene: 12. The CDR3 length is 16 residues. The CDR3 reads CASSPWDSGSVYEQYF. In nucleotides, the CDR3 is TGTGCCAGCAGCCCGTGGGATAGCGGGAGCGTTTACGAGCAGTACTTC.

The chain uses TRBV29-1 and TRBJ1-2; 11 bases fit TRBD1. Germline CDR1 SQVTM, CDR2 ANQGSEA. The CDR3 loop spans 14 amino acids. Trimming at V came to 4 bases and at J to 8 bases, leaving 9 bases not matched to a gene. CDR3 residues: CSVAAGTGGFGYTF. The CDR3 coding sequence is TGCAGCGTTGCGGCCGGGACAGGGGGATTCGGCTACACCTTC.

A note on this clone: This same CDR3 is encoded by further DNA sequences in the sample. The chain uses TRBV6-5 and TRBJ2-7; D is perhaps TRBD2 (5 bases). Germline values: CDR1 MNHEY, CDR2 SVGAGI. This CDR3 is built from 14 residues. V gave up 2 bases and J gave up 1 base, with 9 bases separating them. The CDR3 sequence is CASSYRPGSYEQYF. The CDR3, as DNA: TGTGCCAGCAGTTACCGTCCGGGGTCCTACGAGCAGTACTTC.

The V call is TRBV28, the J call TRBJ2-1; 9 nucleotides agree with TRBD2. J was trimmed by 3 bases and V by 6 bases; bases with no gene match: 12. CDR1 is MDHEN and CDR2 is SYDVKM in the germline V gene. CDR3 size: 17 residues. The CDR3 bases are TGTGCCAGCAGCTCCACTGCGACTAGCGGCTTCTACAATGAGCAGTTCTTC. It encodes CASSSTATSGFYNEQFF.

Written as DNA, the CDR3 is TGTGCCAGCTCAGAGACGACTAGGGGAGATACGCAGTATTTT. It specifies CASSETTRGDTQYF. The chain carries TRBV18 and TRBJ2-3, with D possibly TRBD2 on 6 matching bases. Germline CDR1 and CDR2: KGHSH and LQKENI. V lost 5 bases to trimming and J lost 5 bases, with 14 bases between them. This CDR3 contains 14 residues. Full variable domain (rest looked up from reference TRBV18 and TRBJ2-3): NAGVMQNPRHLVRRRGQEARLRCSPMKGHSHVYWYRQLPEEGLKFMVYLQKENIIDESGMPKERFSAEFPKEGPSILRIQQVVRGDSAAYFCASSETTRGDTQYFGPGTRLTVL.

The chain carries TRBV27 and TRBJ2-4; 8 bases map to TRBD1. This CDR3 spans 14 amino acids. V shed 5 bases, J shed 7 bases, and the junction held 7 bases outside the gene matches. CDR1 and CDR2 from the germline V gene are MNHEY and SMNVEV (reference sequence). The CDR3 bases are TGTGCCAGCAGTAAGGACAGGGTCGTTAACATTCAGTACTTC. It specifies CASSKDRVVNIQYF.

This CDR3 reads CASSVQGGGYGYTF. CDR3 coding DNA: TGTGCCAGCAGCGTACAAGGGGGTGGCTATGGCTACACCTTC. This rearrangement joins TRBV7-2 to TRBJ1-2; D may be TRBD1 (6 bases). The CDR3 spans 14 residues. The V and J ends lost 5 bases and 4 bases respectively, with 14 bases between them. Per the germline V gene, CDR1 is SGHTA and CDR2 is FQGNSA.

This clone has just one count. The J gene is TRBJ2-2, the V gene TRBV5-1; D gene uncertain. CDR3 size: 14 residues. Germline values: CDR1 SGHRS, CDR2 YFSETQ. V shed 6 bases and J shed 0 bases, with 9 bases lying between them. For the CDR3, the DNA is TGCGCCAGCAAGGGCAGACCGAACACCGGGGAGCTGTTTTTT. Translation gives CASKGRPNTGELFF.

The rearrangement joins TRBV28 to TRBJ2-1; 8 nucleotides match TRBD2. Germline loops: CDR1 MDHEN, CDR2 SYDVKM. J gave up 8 bases and V 5 bases, and 17 bases lay outside the gene matches. The CDR3 runs to 17 residues. The CDR3 bases are TGTGCCAGCAGTCAACCCCCGGGACTAGGGGCGGGGTATGAGCAGTTCTTC. Translating gives CASSQPPGLGAGYEQFF.

The rearrangement joins TRBV5-4 to TRBJ2-5, with D uncertain. Germline assignment: CDR1 SGHNT and CDR2 YYREEE (reference sequence). There are 15 residues in the CDR3. V dropped 1 base and J dropped 2 bases, with 12 bases sitting between them. The CDR3 nucleotides are TGTGCCAGCAGCTTGATCTCCAGACCTCAAGAGACCCAGTACTTC. This translates into CASSLISRPQETQYF.

The chain couples TRBV9 to TRBJ2-3; TRBD2 matches 7 bases. V dropped 0 bases and J dropped 4; count of bases not matched to a gene: 2. The CDR3 has 14 amino acids. CDR1 and CDR2 from the germline V gene are SGDLS and YYNGEE. The DNA for the CDR3 is TGTGCCAGCAGCGTAGAAACTAGCGCAGATACGCAGTATTTT. Translating it yields CASSVETSADTQYF. The full variable domain, with the rest looked up from reference TRBV9 and TRBJ2-3, is DSGVTQTPKHLITATGQRVTLRCSPRSGDLSVYWYQQSLDQGLQFLIQYYNGEERAKGNILERFSAQQFPDLHSELNLSSLELGDSALYFCASSVETSADTQYFGPGTRLTVL.

The rearrangement uses TRBV5-4 and TRBJ1-1; D not resolved. Germline lookup yields CDR1 SGHNT and CDR2 YYREEE (reference sequence). Trimming removed 1 base from V and 0 bases from J, with 7 bases in between. This CDR3 has 14 residues. The CDR3 region is CASSLSPVNTEAFF. DNA of the CDR3: TGTGCCAGCAGCTTGTCGCCAGTGAACACTGAAGCTTTCTTT.

The gene calls are TRBV28 and TRBJ1-2; D is unresolved. Germline-derived CDR1 and CDR2 are MDHEN and SYDVKM. The CDR3 spans 13 residues. V lost 6 bases and J 4 bases, leaving 12 bases between the germline ends. The CDR3 sequence is CASRPIGPYGYTF. The CDR3 DNA is TGTGCCAGCAGGCCGATCGGTCCCTATGGCTACACCTTC.

The rearrangement links TRBV7-2 to TRBJ2-1; TRBD2 matches 12 bases. The CDR3 runs to 14 residues. The trim removed 6 bases at V and 8 bases at J, leaving 5 bases unmatched. The V gene's germline CDR1 is SGHTA and CDR2 FQGNSA. CDR3 sequence: CASRLLAGGYEQFF. The CDR3 coding sequence is TGTGCCAGCAGGCTACTAGCGGGAGGTTATGAGCAGTTCTTC.

The V and J genes are TRBV10-3 and TRBJ2-1, with D perhaps matching TRBD1 (5 bases). The CDR3 totals 16 residues. Germline values: CDR1 ENHRY, CDR2 SYGVKD. Trimming pared 6 bases from V and 3 bases from J, leaving 18 bases between. The CDR3 DNA is TGTGCCATCAGCAGTACGACAGTGCAGGGCTACAATGAGCAGTTCTTC. Its translation: CAISSTTVQGYNEQFF.

The rearrangement joins TRBV7-2 to TRBJ2-5; a possible D gene is TRBD1 (5 bases). The V end was cut by 5 bases, the J end by 1 base, with 14 bases between. There are 15 residues in the CDR3. The germline V gene encodes CDR1 SGHTA and CDR2 FQGNSA. The CDR3: CASSAHQGFQETQYF. The CDR3, as DNA: TGTGCCAGCAGCGCCCATCAGGGCTTCCAAGAGACCCAGTACTTC.

Notes on this clone: One end of the junction does not line up with germline, which may come from a read error. The genes are TRBV28 and TRBJ2-1, with 14 bases identical to TRBD2. The germline V gene has CDR1 MDHEN and CDR2 SYDVKM. This CDR3 comprises 15 residues. The chain's CDR3 is CASSPGLAGDSPLIF. The DNA of the CDR3 is TGTGCCAGCAGTCCGGGACTAGCGGGAGATTCCCCGTTGATCTTC.

V and J are TRBV2 and TRBJ2-4, with a possible D match to TRBD1 (5 bases). From germline, CDR1 is SNHLY and CDR2 FYNNEI. This CDR3 spans 13 amino acids. Between the trimmed V and J ends, which lost 7 bases and 4 bases, there was a span of 11 bases. The CDR3 loop is CASIGVGKNIQYF. For the CDR3, the DNA is TGTGCCAGCATAGGGGTGGGAAAAAACATTCAGTACTTC.